A single sample is the source of the 31 T cell receptor beta chains below, sequenced in a study of glioma-infiltrating T cells after dendritic cell vaccination. Clones were sequenced by immunoSEQ multiplex PCR, and TCRdb holds only the in-frame ones, with some missing. The table records 100,000 or so clones, under 90% of them present only once. Sequences were derived from blood, sampled before dendritic cell vaccination. These TCRs come from a human donor with glioblastoma.

V and J are TRBV28 and TRBJ2-7; the match to TRBD2 covers 11 bases. Per germline, CDR1 MDHEN and CDR2 SYDVKM. The trim removed 5 bases at V and 8 bases at J, leaving 23 bases unmatched. The CDR3 runs to 19 residues. CDR3 DNA sequence: TGTGCCAGCAGTCCCGCCGGGGGGGCAACTAGCGGGAGCCCCCTTAAGCAGTACTTC. This gives the protein CASSPAGGATSGSPLKQYF. Full variable domain (remainder filled in from reference TRBV28 and TRBJ2-7): DVKVTQSSRYLVKRTGEKVFLECVQDMDHENMFWYRQDPGLGLRLIYFSYDVKMKEKGDIPEGYSVSREKKERFSLILESASTNQTSMYLCASSPAGGATSGSPLKQYFGPGTRLTVT.

This rearrangement joins TRBV9 to TRBJ2-7; TRBD2 matches 9 bases. The CDR3 consists of 14 residues. With V trimmed by 3 bases and J by 4 bases, 5 bases remained unmatched. Germline CDR1 is SGDLS and CDR2 is YYNGEE. DNA of the CDR3: TGTGCCAGCAGCGCGGTAGCGGGGGCTTACGAGCAGTACTTC. It specifies CASSAVAGAYEQYF.

The chain couples TRBV4-1 to TRBJ2-3; tentative D call: TRBD1 (6 bases). Germline V CDR1 and CDR2: MGHRA, YSYEKL. The CDR3 is 17 residues long. The V end lost 1 base, the J end lost 4 bases, and 18 bases lay between the germline ends. The CDR3 spells CASSQGSGGNAADTQYF. The CDR3 region has the DNA TGCGCCAGCAGCCAAGGCAGTGGGGGCAATGCGGCAGATACGCAGTATTTT.

V usage is TRBV5-1 and J usage is TRBJ2-7; D may be TRBD1 (6 bases). Germline V gene lookup returns CDR1 SGHRS and CDR2 YFSETQ. V lost 4 bases and J 1 base, leaving 9 bases between the germline ends. This CDR3 region has 13 residues. For the CDR3, the DNA is TGCGCCAGCAGCAATGGACAGTCCTACGAGCAGTACTTC. Translating it yields CASSNGQSYEQYF.

The CDR3 sequence is CASSLSSGVEAFF. The CDR3 nucleotides read TGTGCCAGCAGTTTATCTTCGGGGGTTGAAGCTTTCTTT. The J gene is TRBJ1-1, the V gene TRBV28, with D possibly being TRBD1 (5 bases). V was trimmed by 1 base and J by 7 bases, leaving 10 bases between them. This CDR3 is 13 amino acids long. The germline V gene encodes CDR1 MDHEN and CDR2 SYDVKM.

This clone was detected only once. The V and J genes are TRBV6-5 and TRBJ2-1; 8 positions match TRBD2. Trimming took 6 bases from V and 4 from J; bases not matched to a gene: 8. Germline V CDR1 and CDR2: MNHEY, SVGAGI. CDR3 length: 15 residues. CDR3 in DNA: TGTGCCAGCAGAGATAGCGGGATCCCTTACAATGAGCAGTTCTTC. As protein: CASRDSGIPYNEQFF.

This chain joins TRBV20-1 and TRBJ2-1; D uncertain. Germline CDR1 DFQATT, CDR2 SNEGSKA (reference sequence). This CDR3 contains 11 residues. V shed 4 bases and J shed 9 bases, with 10 bases lying between them. This CDR3 reads CSATIAVEQFF. CDR3 DNA: TGCAGTGCTACCATAGCAGTTGAGCAGTTCTTC.

The chain joins TRBV28 to TRBJ2-7, with TRBD2 matching 9 bases. Germline-derived CDR1 and CDR2 are MDHEN and SYDVKM. CDR3 length equals 15 residues. V lost 1 base to trimming and J lost 3 bases; unmatched junction nucleotides: 4. CDR3 amino acids: CASSLLPSGNYEQYF. The CDR3 bases are TGTGCCAGCAGTTTATTGCCTAGCGGGAACTACGAGCAGTACTTC.

This chain uses TRBV4-1 with TRBJ1-1; D is perhaps TRBD1 (6 bases). Germline V gene sequence: CDR1 MGHRA, CDR2 YSYEKL. V was shortened by 0 bases and J by 2 bases, with 13 bases between the two germline ends. The CDR3 is 16 residues long. The CDR3, as DNA: TGCGCCAGCAGCCAAGATTTAACAGGGTATAACACTGAAGCTTTCTTT. It encodes CASSQDLTGYNTEAFF.

This clone showed up just a few times. This chain connects TRBV6-5 to TRBJ1-2; TRBD1 aligns across 8 bases. Germline CDR1 and CDR2: MNHEY and SVGAGI. The junction had 7 bases not matched to a gene; V was cut back by 5 bases and J by 2 bases. The CDR3 contains 15 residues. CDR3 DNA: TGTGCCAGCAGTCGGCCCCGGACAGGGAACTATGGCTACACCTTC. Amino acids: CASSRPRTGNYGYTF.

This clone was found a few times. The chain joins TRBV19 to TRBJ1-5; 7 bases line up with TRBD1. The V gene's germline CDR1 is LNHDA and CDR2 SQIVND (reference sequence). This CDR3 has 17 amino acids. V lost 6 bases, J lost 0 bases, and 11 bases stayed unmatched. CDR3 DNA: TGTGCCAGTAGCCTCGGCCCTGGGACAGATAGCAATCAGCCCCAGCATTTT. Translated: CASSLGPGTDSNQPQHF.

The chain couples TRBV28 to TRBJ2-1; 13 nucleotides agree with TRBD2. The V and J ends lost 6 bases and 6 bases, in that order; junction bases with no gene match: 8. There are 16 residues in the CDR3. Germline V gene lookup returns CDR1 MDHEN and CDR2 SYDVKM. The CDR3 loop is CASSPGGTSGINEQFF. The CDR3 nucleotides read TGTGCCAGCAGCCCAGGGGGGACTAGCGGGATCAATGAGCAGTTCTTC.

This clone was detected once. The genes are TRBV9 and TRBJ2-3; TRBD1 matches 8 bases. CDR3 length: 14 amino acids. The junction had 6 bases not matched to a gene; V was cut back by 4 bases and J by 5 bases. Germline-derived CDR1 and CDR2 are SGDLS and YYNGEE. CDR3 in amino acids: CASSPQGAKDTQYF. CDR3 DNA sequence: TGTGCCAGCAGCCCTCAGGGGGCTAAAGATACGCAGTATTTT.

The chain carries TRBV7-2 and TRBJ2-3; 9 nucleotides match TRBD2. V trimming: 0 bases; J trimming: 0 bases; junction bases outside the gene matches: 1. CDR3 size: 16 residues. Per germline, CDR1 SGHTA and CDR2 FQGNSA. Written as DNA, the CDR3 is TGTGCCAGCAGCTTAGCCGCGGGAGGGAGCACAGATACGCAGTATTTT. It specifies CASSLAAGGSTDTQYF.

The chain combines TRBV6-6 with TRBJ2-7; 8 nucleotides match TRBD1. The CDR3 contains 15 residues. Germline V CDR1 and CDR2: MNHNY, SVGAGI (reference sequence). V shed 5 bases, J shed 0 bases, and the junction held 6 bases outside the gene matches. CDR3 sequence: CASSRLTGGSYEQYF. In nucleotides, the CDR3 is TGTGCCAGCAGTCGTCTTACAGGGGGCTCCTACGAGCAGTACTTC.

Notes on this clone: The sample contains more than one DNA sequence encoding this CDR3. This chain connects TRBV5-4 to TRBJ2-7; 8 bases align to TRBD1. The V gene's germline CDR1 is SGHNT and CDR2 YYREEE (reference sequence). With 0 bases clipped from V and 3 bases from J, the junction kept 2 bases outside the gene matches. The CDR3 covers 14 residues. CDR3 DNA sequence: TGTGCCAGCAGCTTGGGTGACAGGGGCTACGAGCAGTACTTC. It codes for CASSLGDRGYEQYF.

The rearrangement uses TRBV30 and TRBJ2-2; tentative D call: TRBD2 (5 bases). The CDR3 contains 12 residues. Germline V CDR1 and CDR2: GTSNPN, SVGIG (reference sequence). Trimming stripped 2 bases from V and 6 bases from J, with 7 bases between. The CDR3 nucleotides are TGTGCCTGGAGTTGGGGAGCCGGGGAGCTGTTTTTT. Translating gives CAWSWGAGELFF.

The V call is TRBV2, the J call TRBJ1-1, with a tentative D call TRBD1 (6 bases). CDR3 length equals 15 residues. Trimming took off 7 bases at V and 0 bases at J, with 15 bases between the two ends. From germline, CDR1 is SNHLY and CDR2 FYNNEI. Written as DNA, the CDR3 is TGTGCCAGCACGAGAGGACAGAACATGAACACTGAAGCTTTCTTT. Amino acids: CASTRGQNMNTEAFF.

V gene TRBV9 combines with J gene TRBJ2-1; a possible D gene is TRBD1 (6 bases). Trimming pared 3 bases from V and 1 base from J, leaving 11 bases between. Germline CDR1 reads SGDLS; CDR2 reads YYNGEE. The CDR3 is 15 amino acids. This CDR3 reads CASSAEGVSYNEQFF. The DNA of the CDR3 is TGTGCCAGCAGCGCCGAGGGGGTGTCCTACAATGAGCAGTTCTTC. The full variable domain, its missing parts supplied by reference TRBV9 and TRBJ2-1, is DSGVTQTPKHLITATGQRVTLRCSPRSGDLSVYWYQQSLDQGLQFLIQYYNGEERAKGNILERFSAQQFPDLHSELNLSSLELGDSALYFCASSAEGVSYNEQFFGPGTRLTVL.

This clone was found a few times. This chain connects TRBV6-5 to TRBJ2-5, with TRBD2 matching 10 bases. Germline V CDR1 and CDR2: MNHEY, SVGAGI. The CDR3 length is 16 residues. Trimming at V came to 2 bases and at J to 3 bases, leaving 6 bases not matched to a gene. This CDR3 reads CASSYPKREGEETQYF. CDR3 sequence (DNA): TGTGCCAGCAGTTACCCCAAGCGGGAGGGCGAAGAGACCCAGTACTTC.

The CDR3 reads CASNPGQDYGYTF. The CDR3 coding sequence is TGTGCCAGCAACCCGGGACAGGACTATGGCTACACCTTC. The rearrangement joins TRBV5-4 to TRBJ1-2; the match to TRBD1 covers 8 bases. This CDR3 spans 13 amino acids. CDR1 SGHNT and CDR2 YYREEE come from the germline V gene (reference sequence). The V and J ends lost 6 bases and 3 bases, in that order; junction bases with no gene match: 4.

The chain joins TRBV11-3 to TRBJ2-1; D is possibly TRBD1 (6 bases). Trimming pared 3 bases from V and 6 bases from J, leaving 12 bases between. The CDR3 is 14 residues long. Germline V CDR1 and CDR2: SGHNT, YENEEA. CDR3 nucleotides: TGTGCCAGCAGCTTTGTAGCAGGGGCCAATGAGCAGTTCTTC. It translates to CASSFVAGANEQFF.

The CDR3 region is CASSRNRGKETQYF. The CDR3 DNA reads as TGTGCCAGTAGTAGGAACAGGGGGAAAGAGACCCAGTACTTC. This chain links TRBV19 with TRBJ2-5, with TRBD1 matching 8 bases. The CDR3 is 14 amino acids. After removal of 4 bases from V and 3 bases from J, the junction contained 4 bases not matched to a gene. The germline V gene encodes CDR1 LNHDA and CDR2 SQIVND (reference sequence).

The V gene is TRBV9, the J gene TRBJ2-1, with TRBD2 identical over 8 bases. The CDR3 spans 15 residues. CDR1 is SGDLS, CDR2 YYNGEE, per germline. The V and J ends lost 6 bases and 0 bases, in that order; junction bases with no gene match: 5. This CDR3 is CASTLAGSSYNEQFF. CDR3 in DNA: TGTGCCAGCACCTTAGCGGGGAGCTCCTACAATGAGCAGTTCTTC. The full variable domain, its missing parts supplied by reference TRBV9 and TRBJ2-1, is DSGVTQTPKHLITATGQRVTLRCSPRSGDLSVYWYQQSLDQGLQFLIQYYNGEERAKGNILERFSAQQFPDLHSELNLSSLELGDSALYFCASTLAGSSYNEQFFGPGTRLTVL.

The chain has TRBV6-1 and TRBJ1-2, with a possible D match to TRBD1 (5 bases). Between the trimmed V and J ends, which lost 10 bases and 6 bases, there was a span of 15 bases. This CDR3 spans 12 amino acids. Germline CDR1 and CDR2: MNHNS and SASEGT. CDR3 nucleotide sequence: TGTGCCACCACGGGGGGAGGTCATGGCTACACCTTC. Translation gives CATTGGGHGYTF.

In its sample, this clone was seen once. The genes are TRBV10-3 and TRBJ1-1; D unresolved. CDR1 is ENHRY, CDR2 SYGVKD, per germline. The V and J ends lost 4 bases and 1 base respectively, with 7 bases between them. This CDR3 contains 13 residues. CDR3 amino acids: CAISATGNTEAFF. The CDR3 nucleotides are TGTGCCATCAGTGCAACGGGGAACACTGAAGCTTTCTTT.

The rearrangement uses TRBV28 and TRBJ2-7; 8 nucleotides align to TRBD1. The CDR3 contains 15 residues. From germline, CDR1 is MDHEN and CDR2 SYDVKM. The J segment lost 0 bases and the V segment lost 6 bases, leaving 7 bases of the junction unmatched. CDR3 bases: TGTGCCAGCAGGGGGGGACAGGTGAACTCCTACGAGCAGTACTTC. Translating gives CASRGGQVNSYEQYF.

The V gene is TRBV7-9, the J gene TRBJ1-5, with D possibly matching TRBD1 (5 bases). From germline, CDR1 is SEHNR and CDR2 FQNEAQ (reference sequence). V lost 5 bases, J lost 7 bases, and 18 bases lay in between. The CDR3 totals 15 residues. As DNA, the CDR3 is TGTGCCAGCAGCCCCGGGGAGGGCGCAGGGCAGCCCCAGCATTTT. Translation gives CASSPGEGAGQPQHF.

This clone showed up many times. Other nucleotide sequences in the sample specify the same CDR3. The CDR3 DNA sequence: TGTGCCAGCAGCCCCTCAGGGTCTGAAGCTTTCTTT. Translating it yields CASSPSGSEAFF. The gene calls are TRBV7-9 and TRBJ1-1; weak D call: TRBD1 (5 bases). Trimming cost V 5 bases and J 6 bases, with 10 bases left between them. Germline V gives CDR1 SEHNR, CDR2 FQNEAQ (reference sequence). The CDR3 sequence is 12 residues long.

The chain recombines TRBV7-3 with TRBJ1-1, with unresolved D. The length of the CDR3 is 13 residues. In germline, CDR1 is SGHTA, CDR2 FQGTGA. V was shortened by 2 bases and J by 5 bases, with 9 bases between the two germline ends. The chain's CDR3 is CASSLEASTEAFF. In DNA form, the CDR3 reads TGTGCCAGCAGCTTAGAGGCCTCTACTGAAGCTTTCTTT. Using reference TRBV7-3 and TRBJ1-1 for the parts outside the CDR3, the full variable domain is GAGVSQTPSNKVTEKGKYVELRCDPISGHTALYWYRQSLGQGPEFLIYFQGTGAADDSGLPNDRFFAVRPEGSVSTLKIQRTERGDSAVYLCASSLEASTEAFFGQGTRLTVV.

J is TRBJ2-1 and V is TRBV9; 8 nucleotides line up with TRBD2. Germline CDR1 SGDLS, CDR2 YYNGEE. The CDR3 is 16 amino acids. V lost 4 bases to trimming and J lost 0 bases; unmatched junction nucleotides: 6. CDR3 in DNA: TGTGCCAGCAGCCCCCGGGAGGGTGGCTCCTACAATGAGCAGTTCTTC. Encoded protein: CASSPREGGSYNEQFF.